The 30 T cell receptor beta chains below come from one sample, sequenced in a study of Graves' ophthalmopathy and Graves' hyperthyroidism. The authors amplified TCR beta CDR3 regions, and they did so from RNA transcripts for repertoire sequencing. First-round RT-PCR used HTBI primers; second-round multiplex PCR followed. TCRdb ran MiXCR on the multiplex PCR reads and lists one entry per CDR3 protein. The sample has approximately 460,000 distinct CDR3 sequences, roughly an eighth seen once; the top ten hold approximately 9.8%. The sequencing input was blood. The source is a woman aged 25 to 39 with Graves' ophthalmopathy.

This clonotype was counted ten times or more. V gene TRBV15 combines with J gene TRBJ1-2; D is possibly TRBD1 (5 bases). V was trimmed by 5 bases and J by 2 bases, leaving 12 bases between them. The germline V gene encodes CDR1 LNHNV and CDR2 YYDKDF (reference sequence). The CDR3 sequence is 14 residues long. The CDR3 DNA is TGTGCCACCAGCGAGGGACCTTTAAACTATGGCTACACCTTC. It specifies CATSEGPLNYGYTF. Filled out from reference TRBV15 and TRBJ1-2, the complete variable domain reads DAMVIQNPRYQVTQFGKPVTLSCSQTLNHNVMYWYQQKSSQAPKLLFHYYDKDFNNEADTPDNFQSRRPNTSFCFLDIRSPGLGDTAMYLCATSEGPLNYGYTFGSGTRLTVV.

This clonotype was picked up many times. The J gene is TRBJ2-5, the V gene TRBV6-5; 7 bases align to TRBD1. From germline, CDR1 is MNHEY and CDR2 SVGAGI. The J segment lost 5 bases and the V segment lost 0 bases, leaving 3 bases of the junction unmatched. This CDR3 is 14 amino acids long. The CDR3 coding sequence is TGTGCCAGCAGTTACTCGGGACAGTTCGAGACCCAGTACTTC. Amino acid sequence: CASSYSGQFETQYF.

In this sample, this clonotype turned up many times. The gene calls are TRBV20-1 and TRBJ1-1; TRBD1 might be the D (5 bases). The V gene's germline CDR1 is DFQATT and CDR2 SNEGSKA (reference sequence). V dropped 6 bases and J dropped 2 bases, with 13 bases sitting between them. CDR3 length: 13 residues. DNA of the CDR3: TGCAGTGCGACGGGACTCGGAAACACTGAAGCTTTCTTT. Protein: CSATGLGNTEAFF.

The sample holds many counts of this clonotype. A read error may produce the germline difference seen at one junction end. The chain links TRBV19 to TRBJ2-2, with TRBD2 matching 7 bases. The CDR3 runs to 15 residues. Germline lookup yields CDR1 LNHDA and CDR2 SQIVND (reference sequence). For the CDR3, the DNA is TGTGCCAGTAGTTTAGAGGGAGGGCCCACCGGGGAGCTGTTTTTT. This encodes CASSLEGGPTGELFF.

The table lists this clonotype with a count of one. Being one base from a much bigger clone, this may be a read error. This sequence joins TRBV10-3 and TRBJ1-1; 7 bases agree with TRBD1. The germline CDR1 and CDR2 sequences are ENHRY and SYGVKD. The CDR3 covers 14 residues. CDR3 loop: CSIRGDLGNTEAFF. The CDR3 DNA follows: TGTTCCATCAGGGGGGACCTAGGGAACACTGAAGCTTTCTTT.

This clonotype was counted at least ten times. The CDR3 reads CASSRIEYSSYEQYF. CDR3 nucleotides: TGTGCCAGCAGCCGTATCGAGTACAGCTCCTACGAGCAGTACTTC. The V and J genes are TRBV7-9 and TRBJ2-7; D not certain. CDR1 and CDR2 from the germline V gene are SEHNR and FQNEAQ (reference sequence). This CDR3 has 15 amino acids. Trimming shortened V by 5 bases and J by 0 bases, and 14 bases separated the two germline ends.

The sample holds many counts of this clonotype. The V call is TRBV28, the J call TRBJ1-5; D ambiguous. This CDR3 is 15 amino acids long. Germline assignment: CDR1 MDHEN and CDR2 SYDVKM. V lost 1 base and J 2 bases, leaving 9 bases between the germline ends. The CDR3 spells CASSLSVGGNQPQHF. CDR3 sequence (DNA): TGTGCCAGCAGTTTATCTGTGGGTGGCAATCAGCCCCAGCATTTT. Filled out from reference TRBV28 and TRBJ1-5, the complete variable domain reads DVKVTQSSRYLVKRTGEKVFLECVQDMDHENMFWYRQDPGLGLRLIYFSYDVKMKEKGDIPEGYSVSREKKERFSLILESASTNQTSMYLCASSLSVGGNQPQHFGDGTRLSIL.

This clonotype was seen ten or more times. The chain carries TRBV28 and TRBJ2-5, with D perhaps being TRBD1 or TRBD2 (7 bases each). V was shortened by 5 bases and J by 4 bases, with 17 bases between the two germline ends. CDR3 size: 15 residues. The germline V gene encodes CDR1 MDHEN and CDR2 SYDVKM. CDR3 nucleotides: TGTGCCAGCAGTCACAGGGGCCGGGAGGTAGAGACCCAGTACTTC. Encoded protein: CASSHRGREVETQYF.

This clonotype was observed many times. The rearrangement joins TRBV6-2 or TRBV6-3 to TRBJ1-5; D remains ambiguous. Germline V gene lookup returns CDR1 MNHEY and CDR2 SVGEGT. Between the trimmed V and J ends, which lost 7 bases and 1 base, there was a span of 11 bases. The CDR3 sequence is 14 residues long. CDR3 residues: CASMASWSNQPQHF. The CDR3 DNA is TGTGCCAGCATGGCGAGTTGGAGCAATCAGCCCCAGCATTTT.

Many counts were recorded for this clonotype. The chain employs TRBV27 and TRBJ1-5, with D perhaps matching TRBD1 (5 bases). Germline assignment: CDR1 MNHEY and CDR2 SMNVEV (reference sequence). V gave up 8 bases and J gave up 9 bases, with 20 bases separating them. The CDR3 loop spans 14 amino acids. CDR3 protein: CASSKLGTPWPQHF. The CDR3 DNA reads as TGTGCCAGCTCCAAACTTGGGACCCCCTGGCCCCAGCATTTT.

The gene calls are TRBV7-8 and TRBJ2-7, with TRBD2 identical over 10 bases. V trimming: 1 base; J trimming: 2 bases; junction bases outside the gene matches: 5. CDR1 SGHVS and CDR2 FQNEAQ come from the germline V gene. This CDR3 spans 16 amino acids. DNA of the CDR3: TGTGCCAGCAGCTTAGGAGCGGGGGGGCCCACCTACGAGCAGTACTTC. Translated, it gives CASSLGAGGPTYEQYF.

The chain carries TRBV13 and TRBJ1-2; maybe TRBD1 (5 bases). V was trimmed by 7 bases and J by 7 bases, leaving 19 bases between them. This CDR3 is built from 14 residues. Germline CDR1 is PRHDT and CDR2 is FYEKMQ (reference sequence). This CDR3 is CASTSSRGFFGYTF. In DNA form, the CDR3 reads TGTGCCAGCACCTCCTCCCGGGGGTTCTTTGGCTACACCTTC.

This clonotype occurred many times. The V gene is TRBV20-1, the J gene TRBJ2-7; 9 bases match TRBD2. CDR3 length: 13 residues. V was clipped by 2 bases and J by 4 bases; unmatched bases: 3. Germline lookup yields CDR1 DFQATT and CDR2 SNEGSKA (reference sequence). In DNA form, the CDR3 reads TGCAGTGCTAGACCGGGACTAGCTTACGAGCAGTACTTC. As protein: CSARPGLAYEQYF.

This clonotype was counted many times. CDR3 sequence (DNA): TGTGCCATCTCCCCAGGTGCGCGTAATTCACCCCTCCACTTT. Amino acid sequence: CAISPGARNSPLHF. J is TRBJ1-6 and V is TRBV10-3; D not resolved. This CDR3 is 14 amino acids long. V lost 8 bases to trimming and J lost 6 bases, with 14 bases between them. Germline assignment: CDR1 ENHRY and CDR2 SYGVKD.

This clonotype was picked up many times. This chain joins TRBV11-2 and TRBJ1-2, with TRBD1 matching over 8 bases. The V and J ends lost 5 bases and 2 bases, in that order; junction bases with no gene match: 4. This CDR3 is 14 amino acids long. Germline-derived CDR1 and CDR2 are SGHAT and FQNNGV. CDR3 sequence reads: CASSTWTGNYGYTF. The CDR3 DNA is TGTGCCAGCAGCACATGGACAGGGAACTATGGCTACACCTTC. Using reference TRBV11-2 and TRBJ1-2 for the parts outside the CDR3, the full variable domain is EAGVAQSPRYKIIEKRQSVAFWCNPISGHATLYWYQQILGQGPKLLIQFQNNGVVDDSQLPKDRFSAERLKGVDSTLKIQPAKLEDSAVYLCASSTWTGNYGYTFGSGTRLTVV.

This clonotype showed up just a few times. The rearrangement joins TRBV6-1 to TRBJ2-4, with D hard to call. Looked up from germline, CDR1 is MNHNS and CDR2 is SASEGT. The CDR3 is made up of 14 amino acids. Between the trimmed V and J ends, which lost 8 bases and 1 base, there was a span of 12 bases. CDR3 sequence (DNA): TGTGCCAGCCTAGAACGTGGCGCCAAAAACATTCAGTACTTC. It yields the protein CASLERGAKNIQYF.

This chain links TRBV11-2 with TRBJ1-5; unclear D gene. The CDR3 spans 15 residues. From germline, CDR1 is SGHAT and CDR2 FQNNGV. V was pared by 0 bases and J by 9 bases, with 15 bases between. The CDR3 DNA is TGTGCCAGCAGCTTAGATGGGCAGACACAATCGCCCCAGCATTTT. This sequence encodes CASSLDGQTQSPQHF.

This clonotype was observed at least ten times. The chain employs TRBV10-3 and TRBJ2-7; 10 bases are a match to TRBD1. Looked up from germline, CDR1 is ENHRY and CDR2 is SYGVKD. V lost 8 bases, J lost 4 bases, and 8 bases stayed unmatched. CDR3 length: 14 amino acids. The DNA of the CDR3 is TGTGCCATCGGGATGGACAGGGGGTATTACGAGCAGTACTTC. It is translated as CAIGMDRGYYEQYF.

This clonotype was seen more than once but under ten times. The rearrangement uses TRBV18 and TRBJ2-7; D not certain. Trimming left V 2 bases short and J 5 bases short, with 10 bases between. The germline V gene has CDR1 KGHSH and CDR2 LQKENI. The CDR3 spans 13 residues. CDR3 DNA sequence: TGTGCCAGCTCACCAAAAGGGATCCACGAGCAGTACTTC. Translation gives CASSPKGIHEQYF.

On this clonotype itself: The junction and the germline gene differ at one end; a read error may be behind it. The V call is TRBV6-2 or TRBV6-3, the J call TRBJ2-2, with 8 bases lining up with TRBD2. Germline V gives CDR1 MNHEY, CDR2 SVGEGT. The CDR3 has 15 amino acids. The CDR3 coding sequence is TGTGCCAGTAAACGGGGGGGCGTCGACACCGGGGAGCCGTTTTTT. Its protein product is CASKRGGVDTGEPFF.

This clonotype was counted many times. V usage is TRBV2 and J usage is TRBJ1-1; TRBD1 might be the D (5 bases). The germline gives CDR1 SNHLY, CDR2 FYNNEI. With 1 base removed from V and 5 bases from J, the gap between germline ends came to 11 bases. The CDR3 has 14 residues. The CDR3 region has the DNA TGTGCCAGCAGTGAAGGTTTCGGGGGAACTGAAGCTTTCTTT. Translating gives CASSEGFGGTEAFF.

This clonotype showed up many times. CDR3: CASSPDRGLAFF. The DNA for the CDR3 is TGCGCCAGCAGTCCGGACAGGGGGCTGGCTTTCTTT. The chain joins TRBV10-1 to TRBJ1-1, with TRBD1 identical over 11 bases. Germline V gene sequence: CDR1 WNHNN, CDR2 SYGVQD (reference sequence). J lost 11 bases, V lost 5 bases, and 4 bases had no gene match. The CDR3 has 12 amino acids.

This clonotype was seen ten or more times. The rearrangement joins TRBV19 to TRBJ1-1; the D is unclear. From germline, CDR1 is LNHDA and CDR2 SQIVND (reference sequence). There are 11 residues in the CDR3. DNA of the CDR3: TGTGCGAAGGGCGGTAACACTGAAGCTTTCTTT. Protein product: CAKGGNTEAFF.

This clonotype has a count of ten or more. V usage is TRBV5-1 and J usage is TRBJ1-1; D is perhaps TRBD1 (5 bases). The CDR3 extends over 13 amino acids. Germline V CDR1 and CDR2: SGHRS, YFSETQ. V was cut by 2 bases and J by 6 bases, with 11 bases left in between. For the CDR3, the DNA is TGCGCCAGCAGCTTCAATCAGGGCCCTGAAGCTTTCTTT. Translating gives CASSFNQGPEAFF.

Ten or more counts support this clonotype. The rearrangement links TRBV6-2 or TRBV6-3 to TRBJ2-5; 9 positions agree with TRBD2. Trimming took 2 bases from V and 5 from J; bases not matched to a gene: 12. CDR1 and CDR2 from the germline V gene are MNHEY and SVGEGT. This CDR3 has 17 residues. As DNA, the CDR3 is TGTGCCAGCAGTTACCAGATTGGCGGGGGGGCCCGGGAGACCCAGTACTTC. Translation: CASSYQIGGGARETQYF.

CDR3: CASSAPGLSYEQYF. CDR3 nucleotides: TGTGCCAGCAGTGCGCCGGGACTATCCTACGAGCAGTACTTC. This sequence joins TRBV6-1 and TRBJ2-7, with 7 bases that match TRBD2. The CDR3 has 14 residues. The V gene end was trimmed by 4 bases and the J gene end by 1 base; junction bases not matched to a gene: 4. Looked up from germline, CDR1 is MNHNS and CDR2 is SASEGT.

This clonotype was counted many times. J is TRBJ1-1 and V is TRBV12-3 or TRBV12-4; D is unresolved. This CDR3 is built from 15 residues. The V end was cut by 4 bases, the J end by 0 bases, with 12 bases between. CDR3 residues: CASSSPRPMNTEAFF. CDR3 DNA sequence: TGTGCCAGCAGTTCCCCCCGTCCCATGAACACTGAAGCTTTCTTT.

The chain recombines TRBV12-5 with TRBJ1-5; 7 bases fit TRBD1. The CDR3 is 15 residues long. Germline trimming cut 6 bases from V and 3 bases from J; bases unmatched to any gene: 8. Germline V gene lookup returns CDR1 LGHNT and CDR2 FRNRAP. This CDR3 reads CASGPPGQNNQPQHF. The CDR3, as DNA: TGTGCTAGTGGACCCCCGGGACAGAACAATCAGCCCCAGCATTTT.

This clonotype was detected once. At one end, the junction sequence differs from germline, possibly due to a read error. The CDR3 DNA sequence: TGTGCCTGGAGTGTGGGAGTTTATAATTCACACCTCCACTTT. Translation gives CAWSVGVYNSHLHF. The chain couples TRBV30 to TRBJ1-6; D unresolved. The CDR3 totals 14 residues. Germline V gene lookup returns CDR1 GTSNPN and CDR2 SVGIG (reference sequence).

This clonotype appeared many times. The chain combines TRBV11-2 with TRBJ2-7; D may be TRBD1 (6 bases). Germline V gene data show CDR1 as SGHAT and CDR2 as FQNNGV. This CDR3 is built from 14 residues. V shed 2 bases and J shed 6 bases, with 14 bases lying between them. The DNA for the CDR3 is TGTGCCAGCAGCTTACTCCAGGGGCAGGGCGAGCAGTACTTC. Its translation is CASSLLQGQGEQYF. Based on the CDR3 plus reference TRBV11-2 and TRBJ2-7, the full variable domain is EAGVAQSPRYKIIEKRQSVAFWCNPISGHATLYWYQQILGQGPKLLIQFQNNGVVDDSQLPKDRFSAERLKGVDSTLKIQPAKLEDSAVYLCASSLLQGQGEQYFGPGTRLTVT.